These T cell receptor beta chains were read from a single sample in a study of blood T cell repertoires in COVID-19. Assay used: immunoSEQ multiplex PCR; TCRdb lists only in-frame clones, some missing. In the table there are some 290,000 clones, 86% of which are singletons. The sequenced sample consisted of peripheral blood. The origin of the receptors is a woman younger than 45 with COVID-19, enrolled during active disease. Each CDR3 is given without its conserved first and last residue. Only part of the rows carry a size: once, few, many, or a class if the clone is expanded.

v_gene	abundance	j_gene	CDR3aa
TRBV18	.	TRBJ2-7	ASSPGRTSSYEQY
TRBV6-6	.	TRBJ2-2	ASSYDRGGTGELF
TRBV24-1	.	TRBJ1-2	ATSDGDRGQDGYT
TRBV25-1	.	TRBJ2-7	ASSEWDRAAEQY
TRBV6-4	.	TRBJ1-1	ASSDSRRGHTEAF
TRBV4-1	.	TRBJ1-4	ASSQVSFRPLEEKLF
TRBV7-2	.	TRBJ2-1	ASSLGQPVNEQF
TRBV9	once	TRBJ1-2	ASSVVTGNYGYT
TRBV6-1	.	TRBJ1-2	ASSERDSLIIFYGYT
TRBV12-3/TRBV12-4	few	TRBJ1-1	ASSITVNTEAF
TRBV9	.	TRBJ2-1	ASSVSQNNEQF
TRBV5-5	.	TRBJ1-1	ASSLNRGAMNTEAF
TRBV18	.	TRBJ2-2	ASSPRQENTGELF
TRBV18	.	TRBJ1-2	ASSPRGSPYGYT
TRBV21-1	.	TRBJ2-3	VSSNVADSSTDTQY
TRBV5-6	.	TRBJ1-2	ASSLAGGGQGGYT
TRBV7-8	.	TRBJ2-2	ASSPPSPNTGELF